The entry below describes one T cell receptor beta chain. These data are taken from a study of cytomegalovirus exposure and HLA in healthy donors. The PCR ran on 60 Vbeta and 13 Jbeta primers. Method: immunoSEQ multiplex PCR; TCRdb's copy keeps in-frame clones and lacks some. Of about 140,000 clones listed, 75% to 80% were seen once; the top ten hold 6.2%. The TCR comes from a middle-aged woman in good health and CMV-seropositive. Sequencing was carried out using PBMCs.

The CDR3 sequence is CASSFEANPNSPLHF. CDR3 nucleotides: TGCGCCAGCAGCTTTGAGGCCAACCCGAATTCACCCCTCCACTTT. The chain couples TRBV5-1 to TRBJ1-6; D is ambiguous. Trimming left V 2 bases short and J 7 bases short, with 13 bases between. The CDR3 is 15 amino acids. Germline assignment: CDR1 SGHRS and CDR2 YFSETQ.